One and the same sample provided the 2 T cell receptor beta chains below, sequenced in a study of blood T cell repertoires in COVID-19. TCRdb's table, derived via immunoSEQ multiplex PCR, lists solely in-frame clones and lacks some. The repertoire holds about 150,000 clones, approximately 80% seen once, with roughly 0.56% in the top ten. Sequences were obtained from peripheral blood. Every receptor here comes from a man in his fifties or sixties with acute or convalescent COVID-19.

The genes are TRBV27 and TRBJ2-7, with D possibly matching TRBD2 (5 bases). V was cut by 5 bases and J by 4 bases, with 18 bases left in between. The CDR3 is 15 residues long. CDR1 and CDR2 (germline): MNHEY, SMNVEV (reference sequence). The DNA for the CDR3 is TGTGCCAGCAGTCGCAAATTCGGGGTTAGTTACGAGCAGTACTTC. Translating gives CASSRKFGVSYEQYF.

The CDR3 is CASSFDQGAQQYF. Written as DNA, the CDR3 is TGTGCCAGCAGCTTCGATCAAGGGGCTCAGCAGTATTTT. The chain uses TRBV11-3 and TRBJ2-3; TRBD1 is a possible D gene (5 bases). The CDR3 runs to 13 residues. V lost 3 bases and J 11 bases, leaving 15 bases between the germline ends. Germline V gives CDR1 SGHNT, CDR2 YENEEA.